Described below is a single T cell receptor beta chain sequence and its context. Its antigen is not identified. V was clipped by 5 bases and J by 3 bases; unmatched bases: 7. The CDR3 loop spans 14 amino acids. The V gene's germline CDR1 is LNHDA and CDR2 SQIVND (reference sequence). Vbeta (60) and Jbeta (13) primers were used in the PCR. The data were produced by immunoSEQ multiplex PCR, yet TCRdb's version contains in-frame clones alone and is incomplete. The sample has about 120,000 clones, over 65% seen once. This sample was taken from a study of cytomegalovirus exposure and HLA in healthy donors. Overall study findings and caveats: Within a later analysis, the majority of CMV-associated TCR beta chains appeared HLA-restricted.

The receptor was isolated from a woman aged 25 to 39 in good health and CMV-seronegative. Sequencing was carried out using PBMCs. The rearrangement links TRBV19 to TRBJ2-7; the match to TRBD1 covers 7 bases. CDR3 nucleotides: TGTGCCAGTAGTCTAGGGACAGTCAGCTACGAGCAGTACTTC. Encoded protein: CASSLGTVSYEQYF.